Each of the 24 T cell receptor beta chains below was sequenced from the same sample in a study of early T cells in non-severe SARS-CoV-2 infection. TCRdb redid the calling of the 5' RACE reads with MiXCR, one entry per CDR3 protein. The sample consists of about 61,000 distinct CDR3 sequences, roughly a tenth of them appearing once. The sample was whole blood. The receptors derive from an adult who was a healthcare worker with PCR-confirmed SARS-CoV-2 infection or an uninfected control (not recorded which).

This rearrangement joins TRBV9 to TRBJ1-2; D is unresolved. CDR1 and CDR2 from the germline V gene are SGDLS and YYNGEE. There are 16 residues in the CDR3. The V end lost 0 bases, the J end lost 2 bases, and 14 bases lay between the germline ends. CDR3 sequence reads: CASSVDAGLRNYGYTF. As DNA, the CDR3 is TGTGCCAGCAGCGTAGATGCGGGTTTACGAAACTATGGCTACACCTTC.

This clonotype was recorded a few times. The chain links TRBV6-4 to TRBJ2-3; 8 positions match TRBD2. The germline V gene has CDR1 MRHNA and CDR2 SNTAGT. The CDR3 length is 15 residues. The J segment lost 2 bases and the V segment lost 0 bases, leaving 1 base of the junction unmatched. The CDR3 here is CASSDSAGATDTQYF. The DNA of the CDR3 is TGTGCCAGCAGTGACTCAGCGGGGGCCACAGATACGCAGTATTTT.

This clonotype was counted ten times or more. J is TRBJ2-1 and V is TRBV5-1, with D possibly being TRBD2 (6 bases). V lost 3 bases and J 4 bases, leaving 14 bases between the germline ends. CDR1 and CDR2 from the germline V gene are SGHRS and YFSETQ. The CDR3 totals 15 residues. The CDR3 DNA sequence: TGCGCCAGCAGCTCGGGACTGGACCTATACAATGAGCAGTTCTTC. Amino acid sequence: CASSSGLDLYNEQFF.

As to this clonotype: With a much larger clone just one base away, this may be a read error. The chain employs TRBV18 and TRBJ2-1; tentative D call: TRBD2 (5 bases). Trimming shortened V by 0 bases and J by 9 bases, and 12 bases separated the two germline ends. CDR3 length: 14 residues. Germline loops: CDR1 KGHSH, CDR2 LQKENI. Here the CDR3 reads CASSPPAPGVEQFF. The CDR3, as DNA: TGTGCCAGCTCACCACCGGCTCCCGGGGTTGAGCAGTTCTTC. The full variable domain, completed using reference TRBV18 and TRBJ2-1, is NAGVMQNPRHLVRRRGQEARLRCSPMKGHSHVYWYRQLPEEGLKFMVYLQKENIIDESGMPKERFSAEFPKEGPSILRIQQVVRGDSAAYFCASSPPAPGVEQFFGPGTRLTVL.

The CDR3 region has the DNA TGTGCCAGCAGGCCGGGACAGGGGACCACCGGGGAGCTGTTTTTT. Amino acids: CASRPGQGTTGELFF. The chain links TRBV7-6 to TRBJ2-2, with TRBD1 identical over 10 bases. Germline V CDR1 and CDR2: SGHVS, FNYEAQ. The CDR3 totals 15 residues. J was trimmed by 4 bases and V by 6 bases; bases with no gene match: 5.

The chain's CDR3 is CAISSAPDYNEQFF. The CDR3 DNA sequence: TGTGCCATCAGTAGCGCCCCTGACTACAATGAGCAGTTCTTC. V is TRBV10-3 and J is TRBJ2-1; no clear D. CDR1 and CDR2 (germline): ENHRY, SYGVKD. This CDR3 comprises 14 residues. With 5 bases removed from V and 3 bases from J, the gap between germline ends came to 11 bases.

This clonotype was counted a few times. The CDR3 DNA follows: TGCAGTGCCCCTCAGGGGGCGAACACTGAAGCTTTCTTT. Translating it yields CSAPQGANTEAFF. The rearrangement links TRBV20-1 to TRBJ1-1, with 8 bases lining up with TRBD1. This CDR3 has 13 amino acids. Unmatched junction bases numbered 4, after V lost 6 bases and J lost 1 base. Germline V gene lookup returns CDR1 DFQATT and CDR2 SNEGSKA (reference sequence).

In this sample, this clonotype turned up many times. The genes are TRBV3-1 and TRBJ2-1; the match to TRBD2 covers 9 bases. The V gene end was trimmed by 9 bases and the J gene end by 7 bases; junction bases not matched to a gene: 10. The CDR3 is made up of 14 amino acids. The germline CDR1 and CDR2 sequences are LGHDT and YNNKEL (reference sequence). The DNA of the CDR3 is TGTGCCAGTACTTATAGCGGGGGCGGGAATGAGCAGTTCTTC. This gives the protein CASTYSGGGNEQFF.

Ten or more counts support this clonotype. The chain recombines TRBV15 with TRBJ1-4, with D unclear. This CDR3 has 14 residues. V was cut by 1 base and J by 5 bases, with 8 bases left in between. Per the germline V gene, CDR1 is LNHNV and CDR2 is YYDKDF (reference sequence). This CDR3 is CATSRASRNEKLFF. The CDR3 DNA follows: TGTGCCACCAGCAGAGCAAGTCGCAATGAAAAACTGTTTTTT.

This clonotype has at least ten counts. The gene calls are TRBV20-1 and TRBJ2-1; perhaps TRBD2 as D (5 bases). Trimming pared 6 bases from V and 2 bases from J, leaving 20 bases between. From germline, CDR1 is DFQATT and CDR2 SNEGSKA (reference sequence). The CDR3 extends over 16 amino acids. The CDR3 is CSALTLSGAPYNEQFF. The CDR3 DNA reads TGCAGTGCCTTAACTTTAAGCGGTGCGCCCTACAATGAGCAGTTCTTC.

This rearrangement joins TRBV6-6 to TRBJ1-2; 9 positions agree with TRBD1. J gave up 5 bases and V 6 bases, and 4 bases lay outside the gene matches. This CDR3 is 13 amino acids long. Germline V gene data show CDR1 as MNHNY and CDR2 as SVGAGI (reference sequence). This chain's CDR3 is CASSEQGAYGYTF. In nucleotides, the CDR3 is TGTGCCAGCAGCGAACAGGGGGCTTATGGCTACACCTTC.

The table lists this clonotype with many counts. V gene TRBV20-1 combines with J gene TRBJ1-2; D ambiguous. Looked up from germline, CDR1 is DFQATT and CDR2 is SNEGSKA (reference sequence). This CDR3 comprises 13 residues. The V end was cut by 5 bases, the J end by 3 bases, with 13 bases between. As DNA, the CDR3 is TGCAGTGCTTCGGACCGATCTCACTATGGCTACACCTTC. Translated, it gives CSASDRSHYGYTF.

This clonotype came up many times. This chain links TRBV2 with TRBJ1-1, with no clear D. CDR1 and CDR2 from the germline V gene are SNHLY and FYNNEI. The CDR3 is made up of 14 amino acids. V was cut by 7 bases and J by 4 bases, with 16 bases left in between. CDR3 region: CASMMGRGFTEAFF. The CDR3 nucleotides are TGTGCCAGCATGATGGGAAGAGGGTTCACTGAAGCTTTCTTT.

This clonotype was seen at least ten times. The genes are TRBV7-9 and TRBJ2-1; D gene uncertain. Germline V gives CDR1 SEHNR, CDR2 FQNEAQ (reference sequence). The CDR3 extends over 12 amino acids. Trimming cost V 10 bases and J 8 bases, with 15 bases left between them. In DNA form, the CDR3 reads TGTGCCATCAAGATGGGTGAGGATGAGCAGTTCTTC. Translating it yields CAIKMGEDEQFF.

In this sample, this clonotype turned up many times. The chain has TRBV12-3 or TRBV12-4 and TRBJ2-3, with 13 bases identical to TRBD2. This CDR3 has 15 residues. The V segment lost 6 bases and the J segment 7 bases; nucleotides outside the gene matches: 7. The CDR3 region is CASRPGTSGVHTQYF. DNA of the CDR3: TGTGCCAGCAGGCCCGGGACTAGCGGGGTGCATACGCAGTATTTT.

With respect to this clonotype: This may stem from a read error, because a much larger clone lies one nucleotide away. This rearrangement joins TRBV4-3 to TRBJ2-7; D could derive from TRBD1 or TRBD2 (5 bases each). The CDR3 contains 15 residues. Germline values: CDR1 LGHNA, CDR2 YSLEER. V gave up 0 bases and J gave up 5 bases, with 14 bases separating them. The CDR3 sequence is CASSQDWQGAHEQYF. CDR3 nucleotides: TGCGCCAGCAGCCAAGACTGGCAGGGAGCCCACGAGCAGTACTTC.

This clonotype was seen at least ten times. This rearrangement joins TRBV11-2 to TRBJ2-1; D not certain. The CDR3 is 17 amino acids. V was clipped by 4 bases and J by 7 bases, with 23 bases between them. The V gene's germline CDR1 is SGHAT and CDR2 FQNNGV. The CDR3 coding sequence is TGTGCCAGCAGCTCCTGGGGTGGTGGCAGAGCTTTGAATGAGCAGTTCTTC. This gives the protein CASSSWGGGRALNEQFF.

This clonotype was seen many times. V usage is TRBV7-8 and J usage is TRBJ2-1, with a tentative D call TRBD1 (6 bases). From germline, CDR1 is SGHVS and CDR2 FQNEAQ. The CDR3 has 16 amino acids. The germline V and J ends were trimmed by 5 bases and 0 bases, with 14 bases remaining between them. The DNA for the CDR3 is TGTGCCAGCAGCCCGCGACAGGCCGGCTCCTACAATGAGCAGTTCTTC. Protein sequence: CASSPRQAGSYNEQFF. The full variable domain, in which reference TRBV7-8 and TRBJ2-1 provide the parts outside the CDR3, is GAGVSQSPRYKVAKRGQDVALRCDPISGHVSLFWYQQALGQGPEFLTYFQNEAQLDKSGLPSDRFFAERPEGSVSTLKIQRTQQEDSAVYLCASSPRQAGSYNEQFFGPGTRLTVL.

This clonotype was found a few times. V usage is TRBV6-6 and J usage is TRBJ2-7; D unclear. From germline, CDR1 is MNHNY and CDR2 SVGAGI (reference sequence). The CDR3 sequence is 14 residues long. V lost 6 bases and J lost 2, with 14 bases in between. In DNA, the CDR3 is TGTGCCAGCAGCGCAGACTTCGTGCCCTACGAGCAGTACTTC. Translated, it gives CASSADFVPYEQYF.

This rearrangement joins TRBV6-5 to TRBJ2-7, with a weak D call TRBD2 (7 bases). This CDR3 spans 14 amino acids. Trimming took 2 bases from V and 4 from J, leaving 12 bases between them. CDR1 is MNHEY, CDR2 SVGAGI, per germline. The CDR3 here is CASSYGRGVYEQYF. In DNA form, the CDR3 reads TGTGCCAGCAGTTACGGGAGGGGGGTATACGAGCAGTACTTC.

This clonotype was observed many times. The chain couples TRBV6-2 or TRBV6-3 to TRBJ2-1, with 7 bases matching TRBD1. The CDR3 is made up of 16 amino acids. The V gene end was trimmed by 5 bases and the J gene end by 0 bases; junction bases not matched to a gene: 7. Germline loops: CDR1 MNHEY, CDR2 SVGEGT. The CDR3: CASSTLRGFSYNEQFF. The CDR3 DNA reads as TGTGCCAGCAGTACACTCAGGGGGTTCTCCTACAATGAGCAGTTCTTC.

This clonotype was picked up many times. A read error may produce the germline difference seen at one junction end. The chain has TRBV7-2 and TRBJ2-3; the D is unclear. The CDR3 consists of 14 residues. Per the germline V gene, CDR1 is SGHTA and CDR2 is FQGNSA. In DNA, the CDR3 is TGTGCCAGCAGCATAGCTTTAAGCACAGATACGCAGTATTTT. Its protein is CASSIALSTDTQYF. Variable domain in full (rest from reference TRBV7-2 and TRBJ2-3): GAGVSQSPSNKVTEKGKDVELRCDPISGHTALYWYRQSLGQGLEFLIYFQGNSAPDKSGLPSDRFSAERTGGSVSTLTIQRTQQEDSAVYLCASSIALSTDTQYFGPGTRLTVL.

This clonotype was observed a few times. The chain employs TRBV29-1 and TRBJ1-1; D may be TRBD1 (5 bases). Deletions cut 6 bases from V and 8 bases from J, with 16 bases between. The CDR3 sequence is 12 residues long. Germline lookup yields CDR1 SQVTM and CDR2 ANQGSEA. CDR3 amino acids: CSVRGTAPEAFF. The CDR3 DNA reads as TGCAGCGTGCGGGGCACCGCGCCCGAAGCTTTCTTT.

This clonotype was picked up many times. V gene TRBV5-1 combines with J gene TRBJ2-2, with D unclear. This CDR3 comprises 11 residues. The germline CDR1 and CDR2 sequences are SGHRS and YFSETQ. The V gene lost 6 bases and the J gene lost 7 bases, with 7 bases spanning the gap. CDR3 nucleotide sequence: TGCGCCAGCACCCTAGGCGGGGAGCTGTTTTTT. Its protein is CASTLGGELFF. Filled out from reference TRBV5-1 and TRBJ2-2, the complete variable domain reads KAGVTQTPRYLIKTRGQQVTLSCSPISGHRSVSWYQQTPGQGLQFLFEYFSETQRNKGNFPGRFSGRQFSNSRSEMNVSTLELGDSALYLCASTLGGELFFGEGSRLTVL.